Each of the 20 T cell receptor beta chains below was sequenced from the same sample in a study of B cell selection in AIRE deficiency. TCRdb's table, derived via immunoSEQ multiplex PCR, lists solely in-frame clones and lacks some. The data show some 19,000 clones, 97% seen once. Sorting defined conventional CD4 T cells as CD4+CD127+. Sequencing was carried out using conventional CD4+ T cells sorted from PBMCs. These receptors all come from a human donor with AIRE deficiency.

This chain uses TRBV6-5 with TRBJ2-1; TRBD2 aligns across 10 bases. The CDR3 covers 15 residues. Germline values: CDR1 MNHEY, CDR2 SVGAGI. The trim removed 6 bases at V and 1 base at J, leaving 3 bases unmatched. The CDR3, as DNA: TGTGCCAGCAGACGGACTAGCGGATCCTACAATGAGCAGTTCTTC. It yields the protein CASRRTSGSYNEQFF.

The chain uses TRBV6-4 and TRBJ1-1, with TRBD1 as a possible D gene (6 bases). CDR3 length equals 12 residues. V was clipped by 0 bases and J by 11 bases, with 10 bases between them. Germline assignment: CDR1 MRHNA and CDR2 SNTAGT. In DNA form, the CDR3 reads TGTGCCAGCAGTGACTCGACAGGAAGGGCTTTCTTT. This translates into CASSDSTGRAFF.

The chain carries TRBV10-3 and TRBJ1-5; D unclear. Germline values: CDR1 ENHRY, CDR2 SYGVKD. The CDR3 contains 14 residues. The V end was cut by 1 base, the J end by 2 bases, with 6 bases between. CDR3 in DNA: TGTGCCATCAGTGAGTTTCAGGGCAATCAGCCCCAGCATTTT. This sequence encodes CAISEFQGNQPQHF.

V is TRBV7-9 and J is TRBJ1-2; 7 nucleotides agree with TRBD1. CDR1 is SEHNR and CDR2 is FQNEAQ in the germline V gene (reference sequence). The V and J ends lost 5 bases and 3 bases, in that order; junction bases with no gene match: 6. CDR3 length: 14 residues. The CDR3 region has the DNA TGTGCCAGCAGCCGACAGGGTGGTGACTATGGCTACACCTTC. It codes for CASSRQGGDYGYTF. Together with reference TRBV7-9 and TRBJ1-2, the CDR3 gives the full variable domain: DTGVSQNPRHKITKRGQNVTFRCDPISEHNRLYWYRQTLGQGPEFLTYFQNEAQLEKSRLLSDRFSAERPKGSFSTLEIQRTEQGDSAMYLCASSRQGGDYGYTFGSGTRLTVV.

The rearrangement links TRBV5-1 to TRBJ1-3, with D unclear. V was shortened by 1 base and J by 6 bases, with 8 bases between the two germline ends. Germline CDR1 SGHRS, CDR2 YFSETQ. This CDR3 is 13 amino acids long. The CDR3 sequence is CASSLNIANTIYF. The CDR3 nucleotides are TGCGCCAGCAGCTTGAATATAGCAAACACCATATATTTT.

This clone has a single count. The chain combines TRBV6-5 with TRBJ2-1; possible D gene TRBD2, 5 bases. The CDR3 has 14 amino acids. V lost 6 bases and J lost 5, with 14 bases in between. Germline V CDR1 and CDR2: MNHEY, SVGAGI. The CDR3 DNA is TGTGCCAGCAGCCCTCCCCGAGGGAACAATGAGCAGTTCTTC. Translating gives CASSPPRGNNEQFF.

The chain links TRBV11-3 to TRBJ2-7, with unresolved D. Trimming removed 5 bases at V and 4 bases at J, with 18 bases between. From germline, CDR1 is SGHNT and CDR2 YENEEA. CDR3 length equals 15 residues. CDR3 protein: CASSQRLGPFYEQYF. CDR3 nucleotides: TGTGCCAGCAGCCAGAGACTGGGCCCCTTTTACGAGCAGTACTTC.

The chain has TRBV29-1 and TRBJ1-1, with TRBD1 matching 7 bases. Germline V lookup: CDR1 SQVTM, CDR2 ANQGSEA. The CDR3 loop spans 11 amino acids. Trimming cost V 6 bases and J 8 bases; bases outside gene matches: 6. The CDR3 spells CSVLPRGEAFF. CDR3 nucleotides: TGCAGCGTGTTACCCAGGGGGGAAGCTTTCTTT. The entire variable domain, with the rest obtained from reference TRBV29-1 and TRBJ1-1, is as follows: SAVISQKPSRDICQRGTSLTIQCQVDSQVTMMFWYRQQPGQSLTLIATANQGSEATYESGFVIDKFPISRPNLTFSTLTVSNMSPEDSSIYLCSVLPRGEAFFGQGTRLTVV.

The CDR3 is CASSEQGVTDTQYF. The CDR3 nucleotides are TGTGCCAGCAGTGAACAGGGAGTCACAGATACGCAGTATTTT. The chain links TRBV2 to TRBJ2-3, with D perhaps given as TRBD1 or TRBD2 (5 bases each). The V end lost 2 bases, the J end lost 2 bases, and 8 bases lay between the germline ends. Germline lookup yields CDR1 SNHLY and CDR2 FYNNEI. The CDR3 has 14 amino acids.

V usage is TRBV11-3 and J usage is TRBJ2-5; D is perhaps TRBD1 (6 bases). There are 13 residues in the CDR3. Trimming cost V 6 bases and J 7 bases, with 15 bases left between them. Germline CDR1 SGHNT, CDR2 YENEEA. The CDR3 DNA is TGTGCCAGCAGATCAACAGGGAGTGGGACCCAGTACTTC. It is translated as CASRSTGSGTQYF.

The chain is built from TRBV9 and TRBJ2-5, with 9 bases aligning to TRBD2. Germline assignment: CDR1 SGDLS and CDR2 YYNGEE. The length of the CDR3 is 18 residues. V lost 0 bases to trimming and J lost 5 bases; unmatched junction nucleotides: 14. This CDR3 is CASSVAPGASGKGETQYF. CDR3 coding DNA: TGTGCCAGCAGCGTAGCCCCCGGAGCTAGCGGGAAAGGGGAGACCCAGTACTTC.

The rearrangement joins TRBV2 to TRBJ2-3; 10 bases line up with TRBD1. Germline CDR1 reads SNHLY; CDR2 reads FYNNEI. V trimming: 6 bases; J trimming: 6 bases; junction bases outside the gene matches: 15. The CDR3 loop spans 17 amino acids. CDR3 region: CASRSRTGGATADTQYF. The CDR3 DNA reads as TGTGCCAGCAGAAGCCGGACAGGGGGAGCGACCGCCGATACGCAGTATTTT.

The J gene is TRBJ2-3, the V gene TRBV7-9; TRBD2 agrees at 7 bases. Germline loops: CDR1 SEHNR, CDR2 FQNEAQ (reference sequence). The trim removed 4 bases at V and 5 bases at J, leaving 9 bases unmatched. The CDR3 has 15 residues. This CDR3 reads CASSYRREFQDTQYF. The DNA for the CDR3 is TGTGCCAGCAGCTACCGGCGGGAGTTCCAAGATACGCAGTATTTT. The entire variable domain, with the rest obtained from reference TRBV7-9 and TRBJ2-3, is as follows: DTGVSQNPRHKITKRGQNVTFRCDPISEHNRLYWYRQTLGQGPEFLTYFQNEAQLEKSRLLSDRFSAERPKGSFSTLEIQRTEQGDSAMYLCASSYRREFQDTQYFGPGTRLTVL.

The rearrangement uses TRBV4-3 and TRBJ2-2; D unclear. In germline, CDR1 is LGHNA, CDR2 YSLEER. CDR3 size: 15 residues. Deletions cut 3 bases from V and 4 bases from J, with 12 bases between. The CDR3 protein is CASSQTTRITGELFF. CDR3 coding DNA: TGCGCCAGCAGCCAGACAACAAGAATCACCGGGGAGCTGTTTTTT.

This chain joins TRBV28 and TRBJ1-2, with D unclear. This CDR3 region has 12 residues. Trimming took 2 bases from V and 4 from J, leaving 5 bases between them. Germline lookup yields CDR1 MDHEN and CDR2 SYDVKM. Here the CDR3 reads CASSLVSYGYTF. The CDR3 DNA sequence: TGTGCCAGCAGTTTAGTAAGCTATGGCTACACCTTC.

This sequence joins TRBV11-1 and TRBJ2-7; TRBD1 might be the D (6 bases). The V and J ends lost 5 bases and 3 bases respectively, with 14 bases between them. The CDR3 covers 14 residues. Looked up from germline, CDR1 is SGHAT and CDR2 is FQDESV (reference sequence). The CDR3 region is CASSPPSRGYEQYF. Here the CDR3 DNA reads TGTGCCAGCAGCCCCCCTTCCAGGGGCTACGAGCAGTACTTC. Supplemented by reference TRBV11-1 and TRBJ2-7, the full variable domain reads EAEVAQSPRYKITEKSQAVAFWCDPISGHATLYWYRQILGQGPELLVQFQDESVVDDSQLPKDRFSAERLKGVDSTLKIQPAELGDSAMYLCASSPPSRGYEQYFGPGTRLTVT.

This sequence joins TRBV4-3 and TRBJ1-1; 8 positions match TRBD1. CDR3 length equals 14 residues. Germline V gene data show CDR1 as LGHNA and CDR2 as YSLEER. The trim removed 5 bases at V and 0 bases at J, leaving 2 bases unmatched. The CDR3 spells CASSLDRVNTEAFF. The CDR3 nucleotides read TGCGCCAGCAGCTTGGACAGGGTGAACACTGAAGCTTTCTTT.

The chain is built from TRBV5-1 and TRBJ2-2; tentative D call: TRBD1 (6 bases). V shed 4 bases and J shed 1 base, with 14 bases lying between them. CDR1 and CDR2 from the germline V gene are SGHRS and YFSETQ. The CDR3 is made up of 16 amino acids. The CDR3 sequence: CASSLRTVGNTGELFF. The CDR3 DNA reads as TGCGCCAGCAGCCTGCGGACAGTGGGGAACACCGGGGAGCTGTTTTTT.

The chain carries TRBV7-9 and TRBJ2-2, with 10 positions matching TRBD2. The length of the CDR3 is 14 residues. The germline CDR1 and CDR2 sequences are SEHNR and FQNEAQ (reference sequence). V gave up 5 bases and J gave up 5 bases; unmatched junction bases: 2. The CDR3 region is CASSQGLATGELFF. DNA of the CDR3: TGTGCCAGCAGCCAGGGACTAGCGACCGGGGAGCTGTTTTTT. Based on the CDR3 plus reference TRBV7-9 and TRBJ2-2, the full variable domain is DTGVSQNPRHKITKRGQNVTFRCDPISEHNRLYWYRQTLGQGPEFLTYFQNEAQLEKSRLLSDRFSAERPKGSFSTLEIQRTEQGDSAMYLCASSQGLATGELFFGEGSRLTVL.

The CDR3 protein is CASSYISKPQPQHF. CDR3 sequence (DNA): TGTGCCAGCAGTTACATATCGAAACCCCAGCCCCAGCATTTT. The chain employs TRBV6-6 and TRBJ1-5; no firm D call. Deletions cut 2 bases from V and 7 bases from J, with 12 bases between. The CDR3 extends over 14 amino acids. The V gene's germline CDR1 is MNHNY and CDR2 SVGAGI (reference sequence).